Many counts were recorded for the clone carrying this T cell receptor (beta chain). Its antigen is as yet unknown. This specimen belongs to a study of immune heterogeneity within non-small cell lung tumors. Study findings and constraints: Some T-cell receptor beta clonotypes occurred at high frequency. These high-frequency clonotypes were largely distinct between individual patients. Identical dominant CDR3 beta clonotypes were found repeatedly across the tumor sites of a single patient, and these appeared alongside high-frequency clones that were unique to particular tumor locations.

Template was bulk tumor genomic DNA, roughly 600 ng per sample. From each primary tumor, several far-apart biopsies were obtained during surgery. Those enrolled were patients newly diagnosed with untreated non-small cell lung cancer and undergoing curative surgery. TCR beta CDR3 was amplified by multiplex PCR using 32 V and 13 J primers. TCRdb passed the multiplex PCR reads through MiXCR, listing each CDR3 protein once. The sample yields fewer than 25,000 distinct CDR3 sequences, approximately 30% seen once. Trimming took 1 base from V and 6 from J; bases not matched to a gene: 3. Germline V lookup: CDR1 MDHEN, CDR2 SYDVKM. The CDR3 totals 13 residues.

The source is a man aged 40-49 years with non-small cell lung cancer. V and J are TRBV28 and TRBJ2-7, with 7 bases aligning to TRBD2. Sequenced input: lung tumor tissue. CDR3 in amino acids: CASSLSPGGEQYF. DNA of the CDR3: TGTGCCAGCAGTTTATCTCCGGGGGGCGAGCAGTACTTC.